This TCR beta chain was sequenced during a study of T cell changes during pregnancy in multiple sclerosis. Only in-frame clones appear in the TCRdb table, and some are missing; sequencing was by immunoSEQ multiplex PCR. The sample lists 75,000 to 95,000 clones, approximately 93% occurring once. This clone has more than one count but fewer than ten. Germline CDR1 is MGHDK and CDR2 is SYGVNS. The CDR3 is made up of 15 amino acids. V shed 2 bases and J 6 bases; nucleotides not matched to a gene: 9. This receptor was taken from a female donor with multiple sclerosis, enrolled in a pregnancy study. This chain joins TRBV25-1 and TRBJ2-7, with 8 bases aligning to TRBD2. This specimen was CD4+ T cells from peripheral blood mononuclear cells, taken after pregnancy. DNA of the CDR3: TGTGCCAGCAGTGAAAGGAGCGGGAGTGCAGGCGAGCAGTACTTC. Its translation: CASSERSGSAGEQYF.